This T cell receptor beta chain was found in a study of blood T cell repertoires in COVID-19. In the study overall: Samples came from the United States, Italy and Spain, spanning acute and convalescent COVID-19.

Original analysis: Estimation of nucleated cell counts was performed using reference gene primer amplification. TCRdb keeps only in-frame clones here, not all; method: immunoSEQ multiplex PCR. The V and J calls and the clone size are those of that table, but D and trimming were determined from the DNA. The data show about 240,000 clones, about 86% seen once. Germline V gives CDR1 SEHNR, CDR2 FQNEAQ (reference sequence). This CDR3 has 12 amino acids. V gave up 1 base and J gave up 8 bases, with 7 bases separating them. V usage is TRBV7-9 and J usage is TRBJ2-3; no reliable D call. Material for sequencing was peripheral blood. The clonotype was recovered from a man between 60 and 75 years old with acute or convalescent COVID-19. CDR3 nucleotides: TGTGCCAGCAGCTTAGTGTTTCGTACGCAGTATTTT. It codes for CASSLVFRTQYF.